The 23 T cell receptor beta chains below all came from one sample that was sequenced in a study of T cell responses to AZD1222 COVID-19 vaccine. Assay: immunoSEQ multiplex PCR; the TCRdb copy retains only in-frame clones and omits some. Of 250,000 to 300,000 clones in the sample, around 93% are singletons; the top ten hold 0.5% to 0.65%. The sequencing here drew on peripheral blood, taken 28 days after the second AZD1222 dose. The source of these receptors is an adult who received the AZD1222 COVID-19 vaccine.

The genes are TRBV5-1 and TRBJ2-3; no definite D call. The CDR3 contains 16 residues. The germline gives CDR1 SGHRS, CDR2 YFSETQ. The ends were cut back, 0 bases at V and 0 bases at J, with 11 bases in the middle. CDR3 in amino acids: CASSLAVRESTDTQYF. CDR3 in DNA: TGCGCCAGCAGCTTGGCTGTTAGGGAAAGCACAGATACGCAGTATTTT.

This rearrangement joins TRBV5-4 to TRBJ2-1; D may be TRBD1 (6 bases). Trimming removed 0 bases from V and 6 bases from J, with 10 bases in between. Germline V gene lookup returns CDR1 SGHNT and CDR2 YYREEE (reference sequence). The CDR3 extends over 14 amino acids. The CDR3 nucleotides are TGTGCCAGCAGCTTGGCCAGGGGTGGCAATGAGCAGTTCTTC. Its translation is CASSLARGGNEQFF.

The CDR3 DNA sequence: TGTGCCAGCACCCAATGGGGGGGCGCAACTGGAAACACCATATATTTT. Amino acids: CASTQWGGATGNTIYF. The chain employs TRBV7-9 and TRBJ1-3, with TRBD1 as a possible D gene (6 bases). Deletions cut 7 bases from V and 2 bases from J, with 18 bases between. The CDR3 spans 16 residues. Per germline, CDR1 SEHNR and CDR2 FQNEAQ (reference sequence).

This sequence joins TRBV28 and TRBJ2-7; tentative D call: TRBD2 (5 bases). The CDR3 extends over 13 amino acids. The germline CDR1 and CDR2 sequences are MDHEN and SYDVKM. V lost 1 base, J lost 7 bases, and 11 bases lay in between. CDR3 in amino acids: CASSLSTSGEQYF. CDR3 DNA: TGTGCCAGCAGTTTATCAACTAGTGGGGAGCAGTACTTC. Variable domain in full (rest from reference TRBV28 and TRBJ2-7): DVKVTQSSRYLVKRTGEKVFLECVQDMDHENMFWYRQDPGLGLRLIYFSYDVKMKEKGDIPEGYSVSREKKERFSLILESASTNQTSMYLCASSLSTSGEQYFGPGTRLTVT.

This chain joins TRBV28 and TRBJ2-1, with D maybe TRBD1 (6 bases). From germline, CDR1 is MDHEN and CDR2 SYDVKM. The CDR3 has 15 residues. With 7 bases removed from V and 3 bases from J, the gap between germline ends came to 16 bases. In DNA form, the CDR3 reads TGTGCCAGCACTTCAACCGGGACACACTACAATGAGCAGTTCTTC. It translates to CASTSTGTHYNEQFF.

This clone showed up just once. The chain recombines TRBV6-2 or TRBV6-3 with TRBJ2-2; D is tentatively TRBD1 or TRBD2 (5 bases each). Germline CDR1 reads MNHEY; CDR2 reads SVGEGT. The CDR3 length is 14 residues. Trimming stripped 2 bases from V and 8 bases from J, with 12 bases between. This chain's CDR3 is CASSYRDPWGELFF. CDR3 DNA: TGTGCCAGCAGTTACCGGGACCCCTGGGGGGAGCTGTTTTTT.

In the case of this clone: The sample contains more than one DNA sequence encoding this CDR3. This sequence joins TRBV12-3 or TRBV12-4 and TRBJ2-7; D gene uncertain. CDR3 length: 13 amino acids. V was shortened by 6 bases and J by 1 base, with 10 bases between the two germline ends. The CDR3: CASRGGLSYEQYF. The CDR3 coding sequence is TGTGCCAGCAGGGGTGGGCTTTCCTACGAGCAGTACTTC.

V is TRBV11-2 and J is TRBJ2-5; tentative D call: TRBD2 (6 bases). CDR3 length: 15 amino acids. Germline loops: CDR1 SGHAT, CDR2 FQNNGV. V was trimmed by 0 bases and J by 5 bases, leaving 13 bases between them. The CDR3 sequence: CASSLDPTRGETQYF. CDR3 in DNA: TGTGCCAGCAGCTTAGATCCAACACGGGGGGAGACCCAGTACTTC.

CDR3 in amino acids: CASRRSSTDTQYF. The CDR3 nucleotides are TGTGCCAGCAGAAGGTCCAGCACAGATACGCAGTATTTT. This chain connects TRBV6-5 to TRBJ2-3; D is unresolved. The CDR3 extends over 13 amino acids. Trimming took 6 bases from V and 0 from J, leaving 7 bases between them. CDR1 and CDR2 from the germline V gene are MNHEY and SVGAGI.

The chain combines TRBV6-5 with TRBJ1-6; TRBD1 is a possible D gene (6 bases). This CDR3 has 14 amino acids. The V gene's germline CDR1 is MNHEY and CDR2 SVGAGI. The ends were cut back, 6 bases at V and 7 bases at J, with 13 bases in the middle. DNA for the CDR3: TGTGCCAGCAGAGACACAGGGTACAATTCACCCCTCCACTTT. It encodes CASRDTGYNSPLHF.

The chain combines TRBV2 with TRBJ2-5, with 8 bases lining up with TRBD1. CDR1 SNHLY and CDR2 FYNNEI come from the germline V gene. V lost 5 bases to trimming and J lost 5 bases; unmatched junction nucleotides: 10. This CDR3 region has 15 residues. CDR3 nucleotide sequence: TGTGCCAGCAGTCTGGGACAGGTTCAGTGGGAGACCCAGTACTTC. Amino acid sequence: CASSLGQVQWETQYF.

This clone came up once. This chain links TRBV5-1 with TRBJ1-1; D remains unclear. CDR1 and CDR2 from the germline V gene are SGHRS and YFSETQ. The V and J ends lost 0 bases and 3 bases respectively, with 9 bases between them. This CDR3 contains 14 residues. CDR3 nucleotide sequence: TGCGCCAGCAGCTTGGGCCGGGAGGACACTGAAGCTTTCTTT. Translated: CASSLGREDTEAFF.

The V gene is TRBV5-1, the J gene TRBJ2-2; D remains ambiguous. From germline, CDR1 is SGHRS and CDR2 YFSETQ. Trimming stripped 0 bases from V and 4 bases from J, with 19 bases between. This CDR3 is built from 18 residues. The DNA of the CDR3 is TGCGCCAGCAGCTTGGAGGCGCCAGTCCTATCCCCCACCGGGGAGCTGTTTTTT. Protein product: CASSLEAPVLSPTGELFF.

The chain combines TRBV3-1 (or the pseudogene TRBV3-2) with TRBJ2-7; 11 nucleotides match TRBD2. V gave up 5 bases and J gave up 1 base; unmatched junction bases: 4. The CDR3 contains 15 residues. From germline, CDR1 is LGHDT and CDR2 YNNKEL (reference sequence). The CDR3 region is CASSSGTSGSYEQYF. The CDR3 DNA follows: TGTGCCAGCAGCTCCGGGACTAGCGGTTCCTACGAGCAGTACTTC.

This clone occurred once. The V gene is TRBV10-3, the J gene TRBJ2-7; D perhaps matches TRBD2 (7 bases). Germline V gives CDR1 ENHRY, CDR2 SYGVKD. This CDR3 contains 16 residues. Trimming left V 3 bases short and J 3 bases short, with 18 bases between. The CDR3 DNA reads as TGTGCCATCAGTGACCGGGGGCGGGAGAGGGACTACGAGCAGTACTTC. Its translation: CAISDRGRERDYEQYF.

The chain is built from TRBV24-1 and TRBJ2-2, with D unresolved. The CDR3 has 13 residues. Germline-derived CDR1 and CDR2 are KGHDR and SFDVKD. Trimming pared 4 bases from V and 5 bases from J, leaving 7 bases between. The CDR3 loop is CATSEPLTGELFF. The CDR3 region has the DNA TGTGCCACCAGTGAGCCCTTGACCGGGGAGCTGTTTTTT.

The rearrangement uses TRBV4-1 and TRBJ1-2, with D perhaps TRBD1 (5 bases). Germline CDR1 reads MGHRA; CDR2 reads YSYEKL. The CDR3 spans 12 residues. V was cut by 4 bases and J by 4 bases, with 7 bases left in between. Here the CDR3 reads CASSPQGYGYTF. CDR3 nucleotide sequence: TGCGCCAGCAGCCCTCAGGGCTATGGCTACACCTTC.

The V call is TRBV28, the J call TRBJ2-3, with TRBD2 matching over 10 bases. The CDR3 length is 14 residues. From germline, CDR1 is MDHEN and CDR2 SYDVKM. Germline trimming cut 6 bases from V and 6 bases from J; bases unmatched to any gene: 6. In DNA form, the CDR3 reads TGTGCCAGCAGATTAGCAGCGGGGGGGGATACGCAGTATTTT. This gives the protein CASRLAAGGDTQYF.

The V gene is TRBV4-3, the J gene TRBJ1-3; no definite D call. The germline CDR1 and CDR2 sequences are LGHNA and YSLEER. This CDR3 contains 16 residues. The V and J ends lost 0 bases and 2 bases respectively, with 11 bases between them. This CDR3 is CASSQERLNAGNTIYF. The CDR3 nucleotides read TGCGCCAGCAGCCAAGAGCGACTCAACGCTGGAAACACCATATATTTT.

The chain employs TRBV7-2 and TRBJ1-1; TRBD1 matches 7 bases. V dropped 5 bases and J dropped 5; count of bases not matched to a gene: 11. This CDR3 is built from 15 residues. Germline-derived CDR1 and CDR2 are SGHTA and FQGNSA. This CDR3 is CASSPDRVRSTEAFF. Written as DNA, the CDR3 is TGTGCCAGCAGCCCCGACAGGGTGAGAAGTACTGAAGCTTTCTTT.

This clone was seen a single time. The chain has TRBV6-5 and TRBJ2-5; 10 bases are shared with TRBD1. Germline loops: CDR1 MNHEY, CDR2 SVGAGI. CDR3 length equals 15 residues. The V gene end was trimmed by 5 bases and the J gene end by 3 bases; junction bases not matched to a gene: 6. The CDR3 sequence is CASSTDRGRKETQYF. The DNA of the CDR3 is TGTGCCAGCAGTACGGACAGGGGGAGGAAAGAGACCCAGTACTTC.

CDR3 residues: CASGQGIGDGYTF. The CDR3 nucleotides are TGCGCCAGCGGACAGGGGATAGGGGATGGCTACACCTTC. The chain uses TRBV10-2 and TRBJ1-2, with 9 bases fitting TRBD1. The CDR3 has 13 residues. Germline CDR1 WSHSY, CDR2 SAAADI. Trimming removed 8 bases from V and 6 bases from J; junction bases left unmatched: 7.

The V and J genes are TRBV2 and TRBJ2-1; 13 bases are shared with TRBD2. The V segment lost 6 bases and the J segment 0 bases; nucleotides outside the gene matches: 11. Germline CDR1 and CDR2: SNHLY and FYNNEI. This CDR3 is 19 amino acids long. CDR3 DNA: TGTGCCAGCAGGAAAAGGGGACTAGCGGGGCCCGGCTCCTACAATGAGCAGTTCTTC. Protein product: CASRKRGLAGPGSYNEQFF.